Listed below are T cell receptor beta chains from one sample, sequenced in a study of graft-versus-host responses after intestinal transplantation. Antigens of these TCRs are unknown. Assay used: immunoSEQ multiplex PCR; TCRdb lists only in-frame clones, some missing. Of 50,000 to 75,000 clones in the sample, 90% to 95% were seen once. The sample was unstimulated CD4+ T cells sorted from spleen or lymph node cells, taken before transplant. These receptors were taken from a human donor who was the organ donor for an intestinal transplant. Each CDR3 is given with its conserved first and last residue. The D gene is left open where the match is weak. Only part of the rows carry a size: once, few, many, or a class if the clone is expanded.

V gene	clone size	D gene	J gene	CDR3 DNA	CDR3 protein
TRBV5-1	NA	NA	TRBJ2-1	TGCGCCAGCAGCTTGGAGCCCAATGAGCAGTTCTTC	CASSLEPNEQFF
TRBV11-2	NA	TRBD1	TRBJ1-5	TGTGCCAGCAGCCCGACAGGGGTGGGTCAGCCCCAGCATTTT	CASSPTGVGQPQHF
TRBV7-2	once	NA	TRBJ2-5	TGTGCCAGCAGCTTAGCGGGGGCGGGGGAGACCCAGTACTTC	CASSLAGAGETQYF
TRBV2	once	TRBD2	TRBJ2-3	TGTGCCAGAGCGGCTAGCGGGGGGGCGCGCACAGATACGCAGTATTTT	CARAASGGARTDTQYF
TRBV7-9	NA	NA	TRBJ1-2	TGTGCCAGCAGCTTAGTCGCCTATGGCTACACCTTC	CASSLVAYGYTF
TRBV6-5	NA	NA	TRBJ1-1	TGTGCCAGCAGTTACTCTACAATCATGAACACTGAAGCTTTCTTT	CASSYSTIMNTEAFF
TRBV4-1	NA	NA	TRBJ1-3	TGCGCCAGCAGCCAAGGTTGGCAGGGGAGAAACACCATATATTTT	CASSQGWQGRNTIYF
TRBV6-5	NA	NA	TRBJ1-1	TGTGCCAGCAGTTACTCGATGTGGAACACTGAAGCTTTCTTT	CASSYSMWNTEAFF
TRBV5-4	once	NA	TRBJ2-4	TGTGCCAGCAGCTTAGCCCCCTCGGCCAAAAACATTCAGTACTTC	CASSLAPSAKNIQYF
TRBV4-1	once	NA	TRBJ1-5	TGCGCCAGCAGCCAAGGTTCAGCTAATCAGCCCCAGCATTTT	CASSQGSANQPQHF
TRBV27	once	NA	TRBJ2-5	TGTGCCAGCAGAGGGGCGCAAGAGACCCAGTACTTC	CASRGAQETQYF
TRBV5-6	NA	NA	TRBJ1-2	TGTGCCAGCAGCTTGGGCGATGGGGGGTATCTGGGCTACACCTTC	CASSLGDGGYLGYTF
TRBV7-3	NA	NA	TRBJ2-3	TGTGCCAGCAGCTTAACCGGCTGGCGGGATACGCAGTATTTT	CASSLTGWRDTQYF
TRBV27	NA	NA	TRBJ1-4	TGTGCCAGCAGTTCCGCAGGGTTGAGTGAAAAACTGTTTTTT	CASSSAGLSEKLFF
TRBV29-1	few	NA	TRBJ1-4	TGCAGCCACGCCGGGGGCGGTAATGAAAAACTGTTTTTT	CSHAGGGNEKLFF
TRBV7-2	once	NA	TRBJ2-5	TGTGCCAGCAGCTTAGCCCGGACCACCCAGTACTTC	CASSLARTTQYF
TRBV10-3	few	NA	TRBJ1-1	TGTGCCACTACGGGACACCTGAACACTGAAGCTTTCTTT	CATTGHLNTEAFF
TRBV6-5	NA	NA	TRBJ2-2	TGTGCCAGCAGTTACAGGGCGGGGAAAAACACCGGGGAGCTGTTTTTT	CASSYRAGKNTGELFF
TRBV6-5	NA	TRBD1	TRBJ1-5	TGTGCCAGCAGACAGGGGGGAGATCAGCCCCAGCATTTT	CASRQGGDQPQHF
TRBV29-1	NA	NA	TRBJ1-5	TGCAGCGTTGACGGGGAGAGCGGGGGCAATCAGCCCCAGCATTTT	CSVDGESGGNQPQHF
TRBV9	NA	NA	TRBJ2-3	TGTGCCAGCAGCTCGGGCACAGATACGCAGTATTTT	CASSSGTDTQYF
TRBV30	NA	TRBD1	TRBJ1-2	TGTGCCGCAACGGGACAGCTACTCTATGGCTACACCTTC	CAATGQLLYGYTF
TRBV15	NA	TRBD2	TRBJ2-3	TGTGCCACCAGCGGAGGACTAGCGGGGCGATCAGATACGCAGTATTTT	CATSGGLAGRSDTQYF
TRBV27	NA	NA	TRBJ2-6	TGTGCCAGCAGTCGCAGCTCTGGGGCCAACGTCCTGACTTTC	CASSRSSGANVLTF
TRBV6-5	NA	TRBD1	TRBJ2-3	TGTGCCAGCAGTAGGGGACAGACCTACACAGATACGCAGTATTTT	CASSRGQTYTDTQYF
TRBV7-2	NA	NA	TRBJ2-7	TGTGCCAGCAGCTTAGAACAGGCCGCCTACGAGCAGTACTTC	CASSLEQAAYEQYF
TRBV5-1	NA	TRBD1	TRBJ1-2	TGCGCCAGCAGCCCCCGGACAGGGAGTCTCTATGGCTACACCTTC	CASSPRTGSLYGYTF
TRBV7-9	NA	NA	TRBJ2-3	TGTGCCAGCAGTTCGGGGGCGAAGCCCTCCGATACGCAGTATTTT	CASSSGAKPSDTQYF
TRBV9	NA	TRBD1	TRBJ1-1	TGTGCCAGCAGCGTAGGAGGACAGGGGGATTGGAACACTGAAGCTTTCTTT	CASSVGGQGDWNTEAFF
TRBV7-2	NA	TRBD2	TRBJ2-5	TGTGCCAGCAGCTTAGCGGGGGGGGAGACCCAGTACTTC	CASSLAGGETQYF
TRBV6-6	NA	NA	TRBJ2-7	TGTGCCAGCAGTTACACCCCGACATTTTCCTACGAGCAGTACTTC	CASSYTPTFSYEQYF
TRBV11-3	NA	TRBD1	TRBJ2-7	TGTGCCAGCAGCCACGACAGGGTGGGCGAGCAGTACTTC	CASSHDRVGEQYF